This T cell receptor beta chain originates from a study of cytomegalovirus exposure and HLA in healthy donors. Losses at the gene ends were 1 base for V and 2 bases for J; bases not matched to a gene: 2. Germline V gives CDR1 SEHNR, CDR2 FQNEAQ (reference sequence). This CDR3 is 14 amino acids long. Study-level findings and limits: Cytomegalovirus-associated status was assigned to around 160 TCR beta chains.

This clone appeared a single time. The antigen is not known. Data came from immunoSEQ multiplex PCR; TCRdb stores just in-frame clones and leaves some out. The profile covers roughly 56,000 clones, with 89% appearing a single time and 15% taken by the ten largest. The sequencing sample was made of PBMCs. This TCR came from a young woman in good health and CMV-seronegative. The chain employs TRBV7-9 and TRBJ2-7, with TRBD1 matching 7 bases. The CDR3 sequence is CASSLGGTAYEQYF. The CDR3 region has the DNA TGTGCCAGCAGCTTAGGTGGGACAGCCTACGAGCAGTACTTC.